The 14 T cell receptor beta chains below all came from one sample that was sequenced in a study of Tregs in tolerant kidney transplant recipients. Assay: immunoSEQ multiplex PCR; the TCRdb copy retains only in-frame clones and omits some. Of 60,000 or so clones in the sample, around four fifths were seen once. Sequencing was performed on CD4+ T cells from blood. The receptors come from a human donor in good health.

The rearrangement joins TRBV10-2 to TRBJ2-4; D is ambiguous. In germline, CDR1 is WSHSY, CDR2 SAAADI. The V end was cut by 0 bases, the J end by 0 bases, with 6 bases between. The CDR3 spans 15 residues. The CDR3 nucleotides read TGCGCCAGCAGTGAGTCCATAATAGCCAAAAACATTCAGTACTTC. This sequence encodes CASSESIIAKNIQYF.

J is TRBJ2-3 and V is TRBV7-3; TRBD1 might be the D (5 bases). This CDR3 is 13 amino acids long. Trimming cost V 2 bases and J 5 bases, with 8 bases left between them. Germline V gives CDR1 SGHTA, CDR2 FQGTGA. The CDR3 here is CASSLSRVDTQYF. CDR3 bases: TGTGCCAGCAGCTTATCCAGGGTAGATACGCAGTATTTT.

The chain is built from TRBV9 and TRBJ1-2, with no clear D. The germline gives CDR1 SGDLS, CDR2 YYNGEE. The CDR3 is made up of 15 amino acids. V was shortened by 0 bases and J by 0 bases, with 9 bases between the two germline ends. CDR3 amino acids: CASSVAPDSNYGYTF. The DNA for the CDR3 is TGTGCCAGCAGCGTAGCGCCAGACTCTAACTATGGCTACACCTTC. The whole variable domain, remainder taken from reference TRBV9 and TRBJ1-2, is DSGVTQTPKHLITATGQRVTLRCSPRSGDLSVYWYQQSLDQGLQFLIQYYNGEERAKGNILERFSAQQFPDLHSELNLSSLELGDSALYFCASSVAPDSNYGYTFGSGTRLTVV.

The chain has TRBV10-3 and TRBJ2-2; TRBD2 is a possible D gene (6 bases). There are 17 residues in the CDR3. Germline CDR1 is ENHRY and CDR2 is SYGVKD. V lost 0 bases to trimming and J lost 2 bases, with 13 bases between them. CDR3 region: CAISESQLATNTGELFF. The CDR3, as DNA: TGTGCCATCAGTGAGTCGCAGCTAGCGACTAACACCGGGGAGCTGTTTTTT.

CDR3: CASSLEIRGVDEKLFF. CDR3 nucleotides: TGTGCCAGCAGCTTGGAAATACGAGGGGTAGATGAAAAACTGTTTTTT. The chain recombines TRBV5-6 with TRBJ1-4, with D maybe TRBD1 (5 bases). The germline CDR1 and CDR2 sequences are SGHDT and YYEEEE. V was clipped by 0 bases and J by 6 bases, with 15 bases between them. The CDR3 spans 16 residues.

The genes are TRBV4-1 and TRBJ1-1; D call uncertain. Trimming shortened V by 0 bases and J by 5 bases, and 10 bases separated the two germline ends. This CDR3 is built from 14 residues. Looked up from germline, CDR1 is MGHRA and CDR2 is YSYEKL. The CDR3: CASSQDSRGTEAFF. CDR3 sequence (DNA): TGCGCCAGCAGCCAAGATTCGCGGGGAACTGAAGCTTTCTTT.

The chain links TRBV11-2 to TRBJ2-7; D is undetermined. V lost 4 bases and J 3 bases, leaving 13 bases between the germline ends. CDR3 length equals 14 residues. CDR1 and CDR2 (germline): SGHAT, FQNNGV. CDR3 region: CASSSPPSLYEQYF. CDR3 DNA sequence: TGTGCCAGCAGCTCGCCCCCGAGCCTCTACGAGCAGTACTTC.

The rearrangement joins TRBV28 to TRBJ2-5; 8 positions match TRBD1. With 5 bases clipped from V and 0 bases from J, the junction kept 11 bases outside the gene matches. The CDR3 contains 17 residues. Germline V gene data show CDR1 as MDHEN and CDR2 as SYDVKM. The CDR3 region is CASSRTWGQAYQETQYF. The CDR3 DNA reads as TGTGCCAGCAGTCGTACGTGGGGACAGGCGTACCAAGAGACCCAGTACTTC.

DNA of the CDR3: TGTGCCAGCAGTTCTGGGTTGGGGAGGCCGTACTTC. Its protein product is CASSSGLGRPYF. The chain carries TRBV28 and TRBJ2-7, with a weak D call TRBD2 (6 bases). This CDR3 comprises 12 residues. Trimming removed 4 bases from V and 12 bases from J, with 16 bases in between. Germline-derived CDR1 and CDR2 are MDHEN and SYDVKM.

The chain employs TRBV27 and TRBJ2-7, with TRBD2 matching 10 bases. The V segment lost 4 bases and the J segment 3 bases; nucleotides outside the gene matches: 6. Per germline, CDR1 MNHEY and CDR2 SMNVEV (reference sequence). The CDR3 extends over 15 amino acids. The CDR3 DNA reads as TGTGCCAGCAGTTCGATTAGGACTAGCGGCTACGAGCAGTACTTC. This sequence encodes CASSSIRTSGYEQYF.

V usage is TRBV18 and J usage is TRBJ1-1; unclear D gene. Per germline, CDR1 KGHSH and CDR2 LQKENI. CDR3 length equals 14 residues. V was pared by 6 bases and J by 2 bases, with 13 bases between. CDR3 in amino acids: CASSSTDGNTEAFF. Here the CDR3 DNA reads TGTGCCAGCTCCAGCACGGACGGTAACACTGAAGCTTTCTTT.

This chain's CDR3 is CASSFSGGPGETQYF. As DNA, the CDR3 is TGCGCCAGCAGCTTCAGCGGGGGGCCCGGGGAGACCCAGTACTTC. The V and J genes are TRBV5-1 and TRBJ2-5; 9 positions agree with TRBD2. V lost 2 bases and J lost 5; bases outside the gene matches: 7. The length of the CDR3 is 15 residues. The germline CDR1 and CDR2 sequences are SGHRS and YFSETQ. The full variable domain, in which reference TRBV5-1 and TRBJ2-5 provide the parts outside the CDR3, is KAGVTQTPRYLIKTRGQQVTLSCSPISGHRSVSWYQQTPGQGLQFLFEYFSETQRNKGNFPGRFSGRQFSNSRSEMNVSTLELGDSALYLCASSFSGGPGETQYFGPGTRLLVL.

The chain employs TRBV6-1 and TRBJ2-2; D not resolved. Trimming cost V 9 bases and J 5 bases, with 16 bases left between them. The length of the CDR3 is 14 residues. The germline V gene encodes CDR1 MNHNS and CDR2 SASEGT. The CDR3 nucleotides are TGTGCCAGTCAATTTGAACCGGTGACCGGGGAGCTGTTTTTT. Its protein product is CASQFEPVTGELFF.

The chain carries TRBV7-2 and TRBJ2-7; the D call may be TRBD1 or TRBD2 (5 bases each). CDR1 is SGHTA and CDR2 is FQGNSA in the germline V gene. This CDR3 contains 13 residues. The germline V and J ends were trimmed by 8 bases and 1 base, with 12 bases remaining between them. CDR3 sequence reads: CASHGDGSYEQYF. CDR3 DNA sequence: TGTGCCAGCCACGGGGACGGTTCCTACGAGCAGTACTTC.